The 8 T cell receptor beta chains presented below share a single source sample, sequenced in a study of shared clonotypes between healthy human individuals. This table comes from immunoSEQ multiplex PCR, and its TCRdb copy is limited to in-frame clones, with some not included. The sample consists of approximately 710,000 clones, 90% of them appearing once. Specimen: memory CD8+ T cells from PBMCs. Subset specified: CD45RO+ cells pooled with CCR7-negative TemRA cells. Receptor source: a man aged 18 to 29 in good health. Some clones in this sample may be carry-over from other donors' samples.

V gene TRBV27 combines with J gene TRBJ1-1; 7 bases are a match to TRBD1. CDR1 MNHEY and CDR2 SMNVEV come from the germline V gene (reference sequence). The CDR3 spans 11 residues. V gave up 7 bases and J gave up 6 bases; unmatched junction bases: 2. Written as DNA, the CDR3 is TGTGCCAGCAATAGGGGGCCTGAAGCTTTCTTT. It codes for CASNRGPEAFF.

This rearrangement joins TRBV6-5 to TRBJ1-4; 8 bases align to TRBD1. After removal of 5 bases from V and 6 bases from J, the junction contained 8 bases not matched to a gene. The CDR3 is made up of 15 amino acids. Germline V gives CDR1 MNHEY, CDR2 SVGAGI. The CDR3 sequence: CASSPSPGQDEKLFF. The CDR3 region has the DNA TGTGCCAGCAGTCCGTCGCCGGGACAGGATGAAAAACTGTTTTTT.

This clone was detected once. The V and J genes are TRBV27 and TRBJ2-7, with no clear D. V lost 5 bases, J lost 4 bases, and 12 bases lay in between. In germline, CDR1 is MNHEY, CDR2 SMNVEV (reference sequence). The CDR3 loop spans 13 amino acids. The CDR3 here is CASSPLYGYEQYF. The CDR3 nucleotides are TGTGCCAGCAGTCCCCTCTATGGGTACGAGCAGTACTTC.

The gene calls are TRBV6-5 and TRBJ2-5; 7 bases align to TRBD2. Germline CDR1 is MNHEY and CDR2 is SVGAGI. V shed 7 bases, J shed 0 bases, and the junction held 8 bases outside the gene matches. The CDR3 sequence is 15 residues long. The CDR3, as DNA: TGTGCCAGCACTCCTAGCGGATCGTACCAAGAGACCCAGTACTTC. It codes for CASTPSGSYQETQYF.

The V and J genes are TRBV27 and TRBJ1-1, with a possible D match to TRBD1 (6 bases). This CDR3 has 15 amino acids. CDR1 MNHEY and CDR2 SMNVEV come from the germline V gene (reference sequence). V was shortened by 4 bases and J by 6 bases, with 18 bases between the two germline ends. DNA of the CDR3: TGTGCCAGCAGTTCCTACGTAGCAGGGGATCCTGAAGCTTTCTTT. Residues: CASSSYVAGDPEAFF.

This chain joins TRBV27 and TRBJ1-1; D is unclear. V shed 10 bases and J shed 5 bases, with 17 bases lying between them. The CDR3 runs to 13 residues. From germline, CDR1 is MNHEY and CDR2 SMNVEV (reference sequence). CDR3 coding DNA: TGTGCCACCCGGGCAACCGGCCCGACTGAAGCTTTCTTT. It is translated as CATRATGPTEAFF.

The chain couples TRBV2 to TRBJ2-5; tentative D call: TRBD2 (7 bases). The germline V gene encodes CDR1 SNHLY and CDR2 FYNNEI. This CDR3 spans 13 amino acids. Between the trimmed V and J ends, which lost 11 bases and 4 bases, there was a span of 17 bases. The CDR3: CAGWGGLGETQYF. In DNA form, the CDR3 reads TGTGCCGGCTGGGGGGGGCTGGGAGAGACCCAGTACTTC.

The V call is TRBV7-2, the J call TRBJ2-3; 12 bases line up with TRBD2. The V gene's germline CDR1 is SGHTA and CDR2 FQGNSA. The CDR3 has 15 residues. Trimming took 2 bases from V and 6 from J; bases not matched to a gene: 3. The DNA of the CDR3 is TGTGCCAGCAGCTTACTAGCGGGAGGGCAGGATACGCAGTATTTT. Protein product: CASSLLAGGQDTQYF.